Following are 26 T cell receptor beta chains from one sample sequenced in a study of beta chain features in type 1 diabetes. Study-wide findings and caveats: Moderately but significantly shorter TCRB CDR3s were found in Type 1 diabetes patients in all four CD4+ subsets.

Since all of the isolated RNA was reverse transcribed, expressed TCRB transcripts were what got sequenced. This table comes from immunoSEQ multiplex PCR, and its TCRdb copy is limited to in-frame clones, with some not included. Among some 290,000 clones listed, roughly an eighth were seen once. These receptors are not linked to any known antigen. The material sequenced was naive CD4+ T cells from blood. The receptors stem from a man aged 30-40 years with type 1 diabetes.

V and J are TRBV28 and TRBJ2-3; no firm D call. The CDR3 totals 12 residues. V lost 5 bases and J lost 6, with 9 bases in between. The germline gives CDR1 MDHEN, CDR2 SYDVKM. This chain's CDR3 is CASSAQADTQYF. The CDR3 DNA reads TGTGCCAGCAGTGCCCAAGCGGATACGCAGTATTTT.

The chain has TRBV2 and TRBJ2-5; no clear D. CDR1 and CDR2 from the germline V gene are SNHLY and FYNNEI. V lost 5 bases and J 1 base, leaving 5 bases between the germline ends. The CDR3 is 12 residues long. The CDR3: CASSWPQETQYF. CDR3 nucleotide sequence: TGTGCCAGCAGTTGGCCCCAAGAGACCCAGTACTTC.

The sample holds a few counts of this clone. The chain links TRBV5-4 to TRBJ2-1, with 8 bases fitting TRBD2. V lost 3 bases, J lost 4 bases, and 12 bases stayed unmatched. Germline loops: CDR1 SGHNT, CDR2 YYREEE (reference sequence). The CDR3 has 17 residues. Here the CDR3 reads CASSSPSSGSLYNEQFF. The CDR3 DNA reads TGTGCCAGCAGCTCGCCCTCTAGCGGGTCCCTATACAATGAGCAGTTCTTC.

About this clone: Other DNA sequences from this sample encode an identical CDR3 as well. The chain combines TRBV28 with TRBJ2-7; no clear D gene. This CDR3 is built from 11 residues. Trimming took off 6 bases at V and 4 bases at J, with 7 bases between the two ends. Germline-derived CDR1 and CDR2 are MDHEN and SYDVKM. CDR3 region: CASSSGYEQYF. The CDR3 nucleotides read TGTGCCAGCAGCTCAGGATACGAGCAGTACTTC.

There are a few counts of this clone. The CDR3 loop is CASSQASGYNEQFF. Written as DNA, the CDR3 is TGTGCCAGCAGCCAAGCTAGCGGGTACAATGAGCAGTTCTTC. This chain joins TRBV14 and TRBJ2-1; TRBD2 matches at 8 bases. CDR3 length: 14 amino acids. Per the germline V gene, CDR1 is SGHDN and CDR2 is FVKESK. The J segment lost 4 bases and the V segment lost 1 base, leaving 0 bases of the junction unmatched. The whole variable domain, filled in from reference TRBV14 and TRBJ2-1, reads EAGVTQFPSHSVIEKGQTVTLRCDPISGHDNLYWYRRVMGKEIKFLLHFVKESKQDESGMPNNRFLAERTGGTYSTLKVQPAELEDSGVYFCASSQASGYNEQFFGPGTRLTVL.

CDR3 region: CSVAGGVWETQYF. Written as DNA, the CDR3 is TGCAGCGTGGCGGGGGGAGTTTGGGAGACCCAGTACTTC. The J gene is TRBJ2-5, the V gene TRBV29-1, with 8 bases lining up with TRBD2. The CDR3 covers 13 residues. Germline values: CDR1 SQVTM, CDR2 ANQGSEA. The J segment lost 5 bases and the V segment lost 6 bases, leaving 8 bases of the junction unmatched.

This clone turned up a few times. The same CDR3 is also encoded by other DNA sequences in this sample. The chain has TRBV7-9 and TRBJ2-2; no clear D gene. CDR1 is SEHNR and CDR2 is FQNEAQ in the germline V gene (reference sequence). The CDR3 contains 12 residues. Trimming stripped 2 bases from V and 6 bases from J, with 4 bases between. CDR3 sequence (DNA): TGTGCCAGCAGCTTATTATCCGGGGAGCTGTTTTTT. Encoded protein: CASSLLSGELFF.

This clone has more than one count but fewer than ten. The rearrangement joins TRBV28 to TRBJ2-5; the D gene is possibly TRBD1 (6 bases). CDR3 size: 16 residues. Per germline, CDR1 MDHEN and CDR2 SYDVKM. The V and J ends lost 5 bases and 4 bases respectively, with 20 bases between them. The CDR3 region is CASSTNSGTRRETQYF. The CDR3 DNA reads TGTGCCAGCAGTACTAACTCAGGGACACGGCGAGAGACCCAGTACTTC.

The J gene is TRBJ1-5, the V gene TRBV7-9; D gene unclear. There are 14 residues in the CDR3. Germline V CDR1 and CDR2: SEHNR, FQNEAQ (reference sequence). Trimming stripped 1 base from V and 10 bases from J, with 14 bases between. CDR3 sequence: CASSLGAGNFPQHF. The CDR3 nucleotides are TGTGCCAGCAGCTTAGGGGCCGGGAATTTCCCCCAGCATTTT.

The sample holds a few counts of this clone. The chain has TRBV6-5 and TRBJ1-2; no firm D call. There are 13 residues in the CDR3. Germline V lookup: CDR1 MNHEY, CDR2 SVGAGI. V lost 2 bases and J 4 bases, leaving 8 bases between the germline ends. CDR3 in DNA: TGTGCCAGCAGTTACGACAAGTCCTATGGCTACACCTTC. As protein: CASSYDKSYGYTF.

V gene TRBV6-6 combines with J gene TRBJ1-5, with TRBD1 matching 7 bases. The junction had 6 bases not matched to a gene; V was cut back by 7 bases and J by 0 bases. Germline V gives CDR1 MNHNY, CDR2 SVGAGI (reference sequence). The CDR3 consists of 15 residues. CDR3 sequence: CASTQGVYSNQPQHF. In DNA form, the CDR3 reads TGTGCCAGCACCCAGGGGGTTTATAGCAATCAGCCCCAGCATTTT.

This clone came up a few times. The chain carries TRBV5-1 and TRBJ2-2, with 9 bases aligning to TRBD1. Trimming removed 6 bases from V and 4 bases from J; junction bases left unmatched: 4. The CDR3 consists of 14 residues. Looked up from germline, CDR1 is SGHRS and CDR2 is YFSETQ. The CDR3 nucleotides are TGCGCCAGCAAGAGACAGGGGGTCACCGGGGAGCTGTTTTTT. Amino acids: CASKRQGVTGELFF.

This clone turned up a few times. The chain combines TRBV25-1 with TRBJ2-2; TRBD1 agrees at 8 bases. This CDR3 has 13 amino acids. Germline V CDR1 and CDR2: MGHDK, SYGVNS. The junction had 0 bases not matched to a gene; V was cut back by 4 bases and J by 5 bases. CDR3 region: CASSGQGTGELFF. The CDR3 coding sequence is TGTGCCAGCAGTGGACAGGGGACCGGGGAGCTGTTTTTT. Full variable domain (missing parts from reference TRBV25-1 and TRBJ2-2): EADIYQTPRYLVIGTGKKITLECSQTMGHDKMYWYQQDPGMELHLIHYSYGVNSTEKGDLSSESTVSRIRTEHFPLTLESARPSHTSQYLCASSGQGTGELFFGEGSRLTVL.

This chain uses TRBV7-9 with TRBJ1-2; 10 nucleotides line up with TRBD1. With V trimmed by 3 bases and J by 4 bases, 11 bases remained unmatched. Per germline, CDR1 SEHNR and CDR2 FQNEAQ (reference sequence). This CDR3 is built from 17 residues. The CDR3 loop reads CASSFPLRQGAFYGYTF. CDR3 sequence (DNA): TGTGCCAGCAGCTTCCCCCTTAGACAGGGGGCTTTCTATGGCTACACCTTC.

This clone was seen a few times. This chain joins TRBV6-6 and TRBJ1-2; a weak D match, TRBD1 (6 bases). There are 13 residues in the CDR3. V lost 4 bases and J 10 bases, leaving 16 bases between the germline ends. The germline V gene encodes CDR1 MNHNY and CDR2 SVGAGI (reference sequence). The CDR3 reads CASSLQGDRAYTF. In DNA form, the CDR3 reads TGTGCCAGCAGTTTACAGGGCGACCGTGCCTACACCTTC.

This rearrangement joins TRBV27 to TRBJ2-5; a possible D gene is TRBD1 (5 bases). The V end was cut by 4 bases, the J end by 1 base, with 10 bases between. Germline-derived CDR1 and CDR2 are MNHEY and SMNVEV (reference sequence). The CDR3 length is 14 residues. In DNA, the CDR3 is TGTGCCAGCAGTTATGACAGCTCCCAAGAGACCCAGTACTTC. Translated, it gives CASSYDSSQETQYF.

The chain recombines TRBV5-1 with TRBJ2-7; 7 positions agree with TRBD1. With 2 bases clipped from V and 3 bases from J, the junction kept 2 bases outside the gene matches. The germline V gene has CDR1 SGHRS and CDR2 YFSETQ. This CDR3 spans 13 amino acids. CDR3 protein: CASSFDRVYEQYF. The CDR3 bases are TGCGCCAGCAGCTTCGACAGGGTCTACGAGCAGTACTTC.

This rearrangement joins TRBV9 to TRBJ2-2; TRBD2 matches at 9 bases. V dropped 4 bases and J dropped 5; count of bases not matched to a gene: 9. Germline CDR1 SGDLS, CDR2 YYNGEE. The CDR3 sequence is 16 residues long. The CDR3 loop reads CASSPGGGVETGELFF. The CDR3 region has the DNA TGTGCCAGCAGCCCTGGCGGGGGGGTTGAGACCGGGGAGCTGTTTTTT.

The table lists this clone with a few counts. CDR3 sequence (DNA): TGTGCCAGCAGCTCGCACCGGGACAGCGTCTACGAGCAGTACTTC. It yields the protein CASSSHRDSVYEQYF. The chain is built from TRBV9 and TRBJ2-7, with 7 bases lining up with TRBD1. The CDR3 covers 15 residues. The J segment lost 3 bases and the V segment lost 4 bases, leaving 10 bases of the junction unmatched. CDR1 is SGDLS, CDR2 YYNGEE, per germline. The full variable domain, rest sourced from reference TRBV9 and TRBJ2-7, is DSGVTQTPKHLITATGQRVTLRCSPRSGDLSVYWYQQSLDQGLQFLIQYYNGEERAKGNILERFSAQQFPDLHSELNLSSLELGDSALYFCASSSHRDSVYEQYFGPGTRLTVT.

This clone has only a few counts. The V gene is TRBV7-3, the J gene TRBJ2-5, with 16 bases identical to TRBD2. Per germline, CDR1 SGHTA and CDR2 FQGTGA. This CDR3 region has 14 residues. V trimming: 5 bases; J trimming: 9 bases; junction bases outside the gene matches: 3. The CDR3 loop reads CASSPGLAGGAQYF. As DNA, the CDR3 is TGTGCCAGCAGCCCGGGACTAGCGGGAGGGGCCCAGTACTTC.

This clone has a handful of counts. The V gene is TRBV19, the J gene TRBJ2-7; possibly TRBD2 for D (7 bases). Germline-derived CDR1 and CDR2 are LNHDA and SQIVND (reference sequence). V gave up 5 bases and J gave up 0 bases, with 11 bases separating them. The CDR3 length is 14 residues. CDR3 sequence reads: CASSRGGPSYEQYF. CDR3 sequence (DNA): TGTGCCAGTAGTCGCGGGGGCCCCTCCTACGAGCAGTACTTC. The full variable domain, with the rest looked up from reference TRBV19 and TRBJ2-7, is DGGITQSPKYLFRKEGQNVTLSCEQNLNHDAMYWYRQDPGQGLRLIYYSQIVNDFQKGDIAEGYSVSREKKESFPLTVTSAQKNPTAFYLCASSRGGPSYEQYFGPGTRLTVT.

This clone was detected only a few times. The V gene is TRBV7-2, the J gene TRBJ2-3; the D gene is possibly TRBD1 (5 bases). Germline V gene lookup returns CDR1 SGHTA and CDR2 FQGNSA. The CDR3 runs 13 residues. The ends were cut back, 3 bases at V and 5 bases at J, with 9 bases in the middle. In nucleotides, the CDR3 is TGTGCCAGCAGCTTGCCAGGGCAAGATACGCAGTATTTT. It translates to CASSLPGQDTQYF. The entire variable domain, with the rest obtained from reference TRBV7-2 and TRBJ2-3, is as follows: GAGVSQSPSNKVTEKGKDVELRCDPISGHTALYWYRQSLGQGLEFLIYFQGNSAPDKSGLPSDRFSAERTGGSVSTLTIQRTQQEDSAVYLCASSLPGQDTQYFGPGTRLTVL.

The chain's CDR3 is CASSLALTSLDSGELFF. The CDR3 DNA is TGTGCCAGCAGCTTAGCCTTGACTAGCCTGGATTCCGGGGAGCTGTTTTTT. The gene calls are TRBV7-2 and TRBJ2-2; 7 bases are a match to TRBD2. Germline lookup yields CDR1 SGHTA and CDR2 FQGNSA. Germline trimming cut 0 bases from V and 6 bases from J; bases unmatched to any gene: 10. The CDR3 consists of 17 residues.

The J gene is TRBJ2-5, the V gene TRBV7-9; no clear D. V was clipped by 0 bases and J by 4 bases, with 9 bases between them. This CDR3 is built from 14 residues. Germline CDR1 is SEHNR and CDR2 is FQNEAQ (reference sequence). The CDR3 reads CASSLAGRAETQYF. DNA of the CDR3: TGTGCCAGCAGCTTAGCGGGCCGTGCAGAGACCCAGTACTTC.

This clone was observed a handful of times. The chain uses TRBV19 and TRBJ2-3; no clear D. CDR3 length equals 13 residues. Trimming cost V 7 bases and J 0 bases, with 8 bases left between them. From germline, CDR1 is LNHDA and CDR2 SQIVND (reference sequence). The CDR3 DNA is TGTGCCAGTACTCCTACTAGCACAGATACGCAGTATTTT. Translation: CASTPTSTDTQYF.

This chain connects TRBV28 to TRBJ1-5; 8 bases match TRBD1. Germline assignment: CDR1 MDHEN and CDR2 SYDVKM. Germline trimming cut 4 bases from V and 0 bases from J; bases unmatched to any gene: 5. This CDR3 has 16 amino acids. CDR3 loop: CASSSTGGVSNQPQHF. The CDR3 coding sequence is TGTGCCAGCAGTTCCACAGGGGGTGTTAGCAATCAGCCCCAGCATTTT.